This T cell receptor beta chain was recovered during a study of cytomegalovirus exposure and HLA in healthy donors. Study-level findings and limits: Across donors, sequencing depth was assumed by presence/absence analyses to be roughly uniform. Earlier analysis found most TCR beta V segments productive about 90% or about 30% of the time. A missense variant in DCLRE1C was later tied to TCR beta V- and J-gene trimming.

Vbeta (60) and Jbeta (13) primers were used in the PCR. Sequencing was performed with immunoSEQ multiplex PCR; in TCRdb, only in-frame clones are kept and a portion is missing. The sample has around 100,000 clones; around 66% are singletons. This clone was seen only a few times. Its antigen is as yet unknown. Among the donors, all were healthy bone marrow donors. The germline gives CDR1 SGHTA, CDR2 FQGNSA. J was trimmed by 3 bases and V by 5 bases; bases with no gene match: 10. The CDR3 is 16 amino acids. The source is a woman between 50 and 59 years old in good health and CMV-seronegative. This chain connects TRBV7-2 to TRBJ2-7; 10 nucleotides line up with TRBD1. The sample consisted of PBMCs. In DNA form, the CDR3 reads TGTGCCAGCAGCCCAGGACAGGGGGTGATCGGCTACGAGCAGTACTTC. Translating it yields CASSPGQGVIGYEQYF. Full variable domain (rest looked up from reference TRBV7-2 and TRBJ2-7): GAGVSQSPSNKVTEKGKDVELRCDPISGHTALYWYRQSLGQGLEFLIYFQGNSAPDKSGLPSDRFSAERTGGSVSTLTIQRTQQEDSAVYLCASSPGQGVIGYEQYFGPGTRLTVT.